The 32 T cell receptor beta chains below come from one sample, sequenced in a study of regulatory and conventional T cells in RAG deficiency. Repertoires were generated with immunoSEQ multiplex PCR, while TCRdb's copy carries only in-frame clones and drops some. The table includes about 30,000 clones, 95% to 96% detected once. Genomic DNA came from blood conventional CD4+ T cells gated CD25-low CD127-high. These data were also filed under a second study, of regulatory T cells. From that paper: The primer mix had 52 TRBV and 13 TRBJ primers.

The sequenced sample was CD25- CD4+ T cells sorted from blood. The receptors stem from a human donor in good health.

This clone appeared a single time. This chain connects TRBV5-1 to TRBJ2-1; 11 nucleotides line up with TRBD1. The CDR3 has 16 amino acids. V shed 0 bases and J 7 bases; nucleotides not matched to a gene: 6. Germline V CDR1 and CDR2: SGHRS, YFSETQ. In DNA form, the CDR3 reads TGCGCCAGCAGCTTGGTTCGGACAGGGGGCGGGAATGAGCAGTTCTTC. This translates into CASSLVRTGGGNEQFF.

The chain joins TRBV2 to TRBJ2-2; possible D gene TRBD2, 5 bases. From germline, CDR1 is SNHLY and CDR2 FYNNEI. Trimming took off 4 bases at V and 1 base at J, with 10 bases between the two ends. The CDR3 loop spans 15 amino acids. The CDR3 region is CASSVTGENTGELFF. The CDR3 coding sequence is TGTGCCAGCAGTGTAACCGGGGAGAACACCGGGGAGCTGTTTTTT. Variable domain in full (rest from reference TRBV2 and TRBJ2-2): EPEVTQTPSHQVTQMGQEVILRCVPISNHLYFYWYRQILGQKVEFLVSFYNNEISEKSEIFDDQFSVERPDGSNFTLKIRSTKLEDSAMYFCASSVTGENTGELFFGEGSRLTVL.

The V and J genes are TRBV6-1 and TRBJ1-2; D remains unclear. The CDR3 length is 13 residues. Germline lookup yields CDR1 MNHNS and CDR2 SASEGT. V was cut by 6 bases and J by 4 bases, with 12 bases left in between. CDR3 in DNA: TGTGCCAGCAGATCGGTTCCCATCTATGGCTACACCTTC. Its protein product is CASRSVPIYGYTF.

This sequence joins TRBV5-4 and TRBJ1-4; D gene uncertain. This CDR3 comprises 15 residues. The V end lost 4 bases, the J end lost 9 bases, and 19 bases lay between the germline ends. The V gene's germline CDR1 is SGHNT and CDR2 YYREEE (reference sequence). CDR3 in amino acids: CASSSGGKRTKKLFF. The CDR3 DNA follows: TGTGCCAGCAGCAGCGGAGGTAAACGGACGAAAAAACTGTTTTTT.

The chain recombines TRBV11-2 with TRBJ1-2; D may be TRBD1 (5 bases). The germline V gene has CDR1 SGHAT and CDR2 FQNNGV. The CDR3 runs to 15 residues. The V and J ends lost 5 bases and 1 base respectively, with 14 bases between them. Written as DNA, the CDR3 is TGTGCCAGCAGCCCGGTGGACATCTATAACTATGGCTACACCTTC. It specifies CASSPVDIYNYGYTF.

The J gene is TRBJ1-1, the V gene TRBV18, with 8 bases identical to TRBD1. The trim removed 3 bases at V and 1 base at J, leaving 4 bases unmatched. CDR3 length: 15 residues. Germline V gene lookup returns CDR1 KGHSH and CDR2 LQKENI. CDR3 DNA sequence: TGTGCCAGCTCACCGGGACAGGACGCGAACACTGAAGCTTTCTTT. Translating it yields CASSPGQDANTEAFF.

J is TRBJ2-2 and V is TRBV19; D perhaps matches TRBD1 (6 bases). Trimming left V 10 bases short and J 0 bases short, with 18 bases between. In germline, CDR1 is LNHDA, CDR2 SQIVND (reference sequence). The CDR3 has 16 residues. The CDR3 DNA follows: TGTGCCACCAAGGATCCGGGACAAGCGAACACCGGGGAGCTGTTTTTT. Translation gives CATKDPGQANTGELFF.

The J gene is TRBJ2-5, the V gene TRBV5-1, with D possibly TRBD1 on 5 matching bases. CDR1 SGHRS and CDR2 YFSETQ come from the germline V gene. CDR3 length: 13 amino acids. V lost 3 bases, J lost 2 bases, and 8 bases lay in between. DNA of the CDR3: TGCGCCAGCAGCTCAAACAGGCAAGAGACCCAGTACTTC. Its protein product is CASSSNRQETQYF.

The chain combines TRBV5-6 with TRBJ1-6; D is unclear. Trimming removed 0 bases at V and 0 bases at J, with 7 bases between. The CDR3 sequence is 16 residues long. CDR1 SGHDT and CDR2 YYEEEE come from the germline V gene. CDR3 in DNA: TGTGCCAGCAGCTTGGTGGGGAGCTCCTATAATTCACCCCTCCACTTT. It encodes CASSLVGSSYNSPLHF.

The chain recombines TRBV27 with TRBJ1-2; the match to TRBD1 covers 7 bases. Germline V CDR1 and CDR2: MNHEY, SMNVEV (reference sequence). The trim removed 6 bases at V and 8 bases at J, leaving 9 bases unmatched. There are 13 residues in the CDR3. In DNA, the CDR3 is TGTGCCAGCAGGCCAACAGGGGTGAGAGGCTACACCTTC. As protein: CASRPTGVRGYTF.

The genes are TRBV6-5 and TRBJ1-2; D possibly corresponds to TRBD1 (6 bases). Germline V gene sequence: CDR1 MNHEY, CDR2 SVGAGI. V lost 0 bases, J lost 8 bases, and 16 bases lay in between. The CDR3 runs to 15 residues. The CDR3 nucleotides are TGTGCCAGCAGTTACTCATGGAGGACAGAGGGCGGCTACACCTTC. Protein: CASSYSWRTEGGYTF.

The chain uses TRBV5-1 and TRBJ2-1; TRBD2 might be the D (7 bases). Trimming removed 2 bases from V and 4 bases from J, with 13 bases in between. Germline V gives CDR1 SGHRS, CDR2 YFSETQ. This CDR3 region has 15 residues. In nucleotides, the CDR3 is TGCGCCAGCAGCTTTGGAGCGGGGACATACAATGAGCAGTTCTTC. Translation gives CASSFGAGTYNEQFF.

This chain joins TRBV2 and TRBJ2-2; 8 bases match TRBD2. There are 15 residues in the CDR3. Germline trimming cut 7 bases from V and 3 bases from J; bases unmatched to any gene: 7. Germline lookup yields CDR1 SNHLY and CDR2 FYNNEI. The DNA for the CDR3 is TGTGCCAGCAAGGTAGCGGGAACGGACACCGGGGAGCTGTTTTTT. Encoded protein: CASKVAGTDTGELFF.

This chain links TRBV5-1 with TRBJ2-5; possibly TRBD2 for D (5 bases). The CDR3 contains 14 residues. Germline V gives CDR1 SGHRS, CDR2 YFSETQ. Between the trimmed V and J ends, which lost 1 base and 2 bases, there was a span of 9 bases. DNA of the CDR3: TGCGCCAGCAGCTTGCCCCGGGGACAAGAGACCCAGTACTTC. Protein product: CASSLPRGQETQYF.

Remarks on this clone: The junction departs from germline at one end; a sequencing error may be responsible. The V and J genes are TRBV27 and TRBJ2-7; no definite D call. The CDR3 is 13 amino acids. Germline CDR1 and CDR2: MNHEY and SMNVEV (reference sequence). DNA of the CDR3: TGTGCCGGCAGTTTGAGTCCACCCCTATGGCAGTACTTC. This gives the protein CAGSLSPPLWQYF.

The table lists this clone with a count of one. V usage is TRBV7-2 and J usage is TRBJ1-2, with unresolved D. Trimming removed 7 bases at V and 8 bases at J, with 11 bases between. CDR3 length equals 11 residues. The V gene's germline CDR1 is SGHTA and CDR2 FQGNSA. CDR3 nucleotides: TGTGCCAGCACCGGGTTCAGCGGCTACACCTTC. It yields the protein CASTGFSGYTF.

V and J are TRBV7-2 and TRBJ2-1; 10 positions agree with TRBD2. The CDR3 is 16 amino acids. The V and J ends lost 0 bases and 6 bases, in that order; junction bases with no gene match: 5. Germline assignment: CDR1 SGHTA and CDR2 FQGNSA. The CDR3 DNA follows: TGTGCCAGCAGCTTAGCGCTGGCTAGCGGGAGCAATGAGCAGTTCTTC. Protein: CASSLALASGSNEQFF.

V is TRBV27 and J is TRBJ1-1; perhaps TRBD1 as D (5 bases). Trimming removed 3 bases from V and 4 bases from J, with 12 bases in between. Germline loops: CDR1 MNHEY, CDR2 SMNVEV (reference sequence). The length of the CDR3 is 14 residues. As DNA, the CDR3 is TGTGCCAGCAGTTTGGACATCTGGAGCACTGAAGCTTTCTTT. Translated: CASSLDIWSTEAFF.

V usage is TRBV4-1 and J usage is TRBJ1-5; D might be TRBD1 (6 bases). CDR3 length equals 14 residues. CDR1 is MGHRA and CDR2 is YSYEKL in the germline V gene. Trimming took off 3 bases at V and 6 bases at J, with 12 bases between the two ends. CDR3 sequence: CASSQTEQGQPQHF. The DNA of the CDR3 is TGCGCCAGCAGCCAGACGGAACAGGGTCAGCCCCAGCATTTT.

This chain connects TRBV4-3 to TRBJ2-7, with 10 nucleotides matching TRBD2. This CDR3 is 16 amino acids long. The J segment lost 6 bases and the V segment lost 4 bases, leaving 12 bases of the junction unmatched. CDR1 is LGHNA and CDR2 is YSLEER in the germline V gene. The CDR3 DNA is TGCGCCAGCAGCCGGCTTCTAGCGGGAGAGTTAGGCGAGCAGTACTTC. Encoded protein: CASSRLLAGELGEQYF.

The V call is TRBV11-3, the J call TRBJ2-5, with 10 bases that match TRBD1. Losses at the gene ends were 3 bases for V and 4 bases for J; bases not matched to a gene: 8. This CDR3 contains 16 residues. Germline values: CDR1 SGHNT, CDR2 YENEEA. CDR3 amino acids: CASSLGDRGLGETQYF. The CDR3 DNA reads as TGTGCCAGCAGCTTGGGTGACAGGGGGCTAGGAGAGACCCAGTACTTC.

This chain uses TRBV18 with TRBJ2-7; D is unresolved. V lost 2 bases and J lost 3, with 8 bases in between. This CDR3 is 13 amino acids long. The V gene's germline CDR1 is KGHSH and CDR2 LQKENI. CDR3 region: CASSPGTSYEQYF. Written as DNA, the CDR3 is TGTGCCAGCTCACCAGGTACGAGCTACGAGCAGTACTTC.

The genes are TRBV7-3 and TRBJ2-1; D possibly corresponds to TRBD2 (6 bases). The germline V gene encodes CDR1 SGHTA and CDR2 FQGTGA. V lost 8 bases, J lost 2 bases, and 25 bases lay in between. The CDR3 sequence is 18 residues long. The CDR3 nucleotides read TGTGCCAGCCGCGAAGGCCCCCCGCGGGGTGGGACCTACAATGAGCAGTTCTTC. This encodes CASREGPPRGGTYNEQFF. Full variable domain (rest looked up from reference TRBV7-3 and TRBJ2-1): GAGVSQTPSNKVTEKGKYVELRCDPISGHTALYWYRQSLGQGPEFLIYFQGTGAADDSGLPNDRFFAVRPEGSVSTLKIQRTERGDSAVYLCASREGPPRGGTYNEQFFGPGTRLTVL.

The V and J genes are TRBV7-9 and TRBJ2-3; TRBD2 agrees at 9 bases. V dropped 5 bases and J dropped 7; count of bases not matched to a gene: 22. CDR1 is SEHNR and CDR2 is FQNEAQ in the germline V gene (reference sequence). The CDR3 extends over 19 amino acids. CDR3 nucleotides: TGTGCCAGCAGCCCTCTTAACGGCGAGGGAGCGGGGGGTGGAAATACGCAGTATTTT. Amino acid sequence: CASSPLNGEGAGGGNTQYF.

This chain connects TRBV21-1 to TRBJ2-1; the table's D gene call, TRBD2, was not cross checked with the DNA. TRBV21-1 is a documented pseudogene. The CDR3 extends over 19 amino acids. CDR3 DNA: TGTGCCAGCAGCAAAGCTGGGCGGGAGGCCCTCAAGAGATACAATGAGCAGTTCTTC. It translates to CASSKAGREALKRYNEQFF.

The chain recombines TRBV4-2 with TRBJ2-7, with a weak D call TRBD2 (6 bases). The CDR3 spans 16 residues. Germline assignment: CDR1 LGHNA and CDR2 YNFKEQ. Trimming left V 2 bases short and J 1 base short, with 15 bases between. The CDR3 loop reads CASSQTGTPVSYEQYF. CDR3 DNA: TGTGCCAGCAGCCAAACTGGGACTCCAGTTTCCTACGAGCAGTACTTC.

CDR3 nucleotide sequence: TGTGCCAGCAGTTACTCGACTAGCGGGAGGTACGAGCAGTACTTC. Its translation: CASSYSTSGRYEQYF. The rearrangement links TRBV6-5 to TRBJ2-7, with 13 nucleotides matching TRBD2. The CDR3 length is 15 residues. V trimming: 0 bases; J trimming: 4 bases; junction bases outside the gene matches: 0. CDR1 and CDR2 from the germline V gene are MNHEY and SVGAGI.

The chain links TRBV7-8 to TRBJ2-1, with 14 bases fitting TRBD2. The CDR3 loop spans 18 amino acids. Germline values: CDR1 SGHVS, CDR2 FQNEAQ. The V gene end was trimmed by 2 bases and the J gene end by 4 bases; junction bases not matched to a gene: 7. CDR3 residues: CASSLWTSGGRGYNEQFF. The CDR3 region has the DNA TGTGCCAGCAGCTTATGGACTAGCGGGGGGAGAGGGTACAATGAGCAGTTCTTC.

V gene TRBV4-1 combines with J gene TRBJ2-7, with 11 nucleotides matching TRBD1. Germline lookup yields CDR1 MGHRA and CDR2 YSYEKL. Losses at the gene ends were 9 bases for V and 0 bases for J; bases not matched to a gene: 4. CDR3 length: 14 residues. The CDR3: CARYGTGGSYEQYF. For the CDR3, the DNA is TGCGCCAGATATGGGACAGGGGGCTCCTACGAGCAGTACTTC.

The CDR3 here is CASSLAGGQGSETQYF. The CDR3 DNA is TGCGCCAGCAGCTTGGCCGGCGGGCAAGGGTCGGAGACCCAGTACTTC. The V call is TRBV5-1, the J call TRBJ2-5, with D possibly TRBD2 on 5 matching bases. CDR3 length: 16 residues. The V gene's germline CDR1 is SGHRS and CDR2 YFSETQ. V lost 0 bases, J lost 5 bases, and 17 bases lay in between. Variable domain in full (rest from reference TRBV5-1 and TRBJ2-5): KAGVTQTPRYLIKTRGQQVTLSCSPISGHRSVSWYQQTPGQGLQFLFEYFSETQRNKGNFPGRFSGRQFSNSRSEMNVSTLELGDSALYLCASSLAGGQGSETQYFGPGTRLLVL.

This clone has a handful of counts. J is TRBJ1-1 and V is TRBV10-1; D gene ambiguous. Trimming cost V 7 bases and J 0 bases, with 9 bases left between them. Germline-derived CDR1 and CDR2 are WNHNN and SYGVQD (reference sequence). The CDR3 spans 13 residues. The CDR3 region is CASNAELNTEAFF. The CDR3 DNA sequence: TGCGCCAGCAATGCAGAATTGAACACTGAAGCTTTCTTT.

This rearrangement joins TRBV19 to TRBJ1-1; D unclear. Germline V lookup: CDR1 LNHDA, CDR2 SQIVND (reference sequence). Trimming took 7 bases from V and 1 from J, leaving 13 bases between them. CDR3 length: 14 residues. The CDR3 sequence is CASTLGRANTEAFF. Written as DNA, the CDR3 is TGTGCCAGTACCCTGGGGAGGGCGAACACTGAAGCTTTCTTT.